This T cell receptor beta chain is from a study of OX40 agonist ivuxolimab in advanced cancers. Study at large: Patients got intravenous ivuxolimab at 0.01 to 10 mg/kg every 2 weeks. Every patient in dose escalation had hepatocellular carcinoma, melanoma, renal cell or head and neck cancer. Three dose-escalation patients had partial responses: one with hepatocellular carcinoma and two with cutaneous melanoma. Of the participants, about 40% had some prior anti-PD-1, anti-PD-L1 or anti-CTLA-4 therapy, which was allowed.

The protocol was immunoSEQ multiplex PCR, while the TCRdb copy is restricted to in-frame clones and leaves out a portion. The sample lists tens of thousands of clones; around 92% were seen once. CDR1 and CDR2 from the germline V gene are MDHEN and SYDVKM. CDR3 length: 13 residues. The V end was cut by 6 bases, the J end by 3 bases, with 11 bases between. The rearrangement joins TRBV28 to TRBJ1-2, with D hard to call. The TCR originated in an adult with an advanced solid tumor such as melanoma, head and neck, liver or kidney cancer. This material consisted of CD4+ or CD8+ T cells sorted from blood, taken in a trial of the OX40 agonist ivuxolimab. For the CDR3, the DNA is TGTGCCAGCAGCCTAGGGATTGACTATGGCTACACCTTC. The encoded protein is CASSLGIDYGYTF.